These 12 T cell receptor beta chains originate from one sample sequenced in a study of blood T cell repertoires in COVID-19. TCRdb's table, derived via immunoSEQ multiplex PCR, lists solely in-frame clones and lacks some. This sample has 100,000 to 120,000 clones, with less than 85% found just once. The sequenced sample consisted of peripheral blood. The receptors derive from a woman older than 75 with acute or convalescent COVID-19.

The chain recombines TRBV9 with TRBJ2-1; D is possibly TRBD1 (6 bases). The germline V and J ends were trimmed by 0 bases and 6 bases, with 10 bases remaining between them. Looked up from germline, CDR1 is SGDLS and CDR2 is YYNGEE. The CDR3 is 14 amino acids. The CDR3 region is CASSVVGGSNEQFF. The DNA of the CDR3 is TGTGCCAGCAGCGTAGTAGGGGGTAGCAATGAGCAGTTCTTC.

The V and J genes are TRBV5-1 and TRBJ2-1, with TRBD1 matching 9 bases. The J segment lost 6 bases and the V segment lost 4 bases, leaving 5 bases of the junction unmatched. The CDR3 loop spans 14 amino acids. Germline V lookup: CDR1 SGHRS, CDR2 YFSETQ. DNA of the CDR3: TGCGCCAGCAGCCCCGGGACAGGGTTCAATGAGCAGTTCTTC. It yields the protein CASSPGTGFNEQFF.

In its sample, this clone was seen a few times. CDR3 DNA: TGTGCCAGCAGCTTACTAGCGGGGGACTGGGAGACCCAGTACTTC. It yields the protein CASSLLAGDWETQYF. The J gene is TRBJ2-5, the V gene TRBV7-9, with 10 bases lining up with TRBD2. V was clipped by 2 bases and J by 5 bases; unmatched bases: 5. The CDR3 covers 15 residues. The germline gives CDR1 SEHNR, CDR2 FQNEAQ (reference sequence). The full variable domain, with the rest looked up from reference TRBV7-9 and TRBJ2-5, is DTGVSQNPRHKITKRGQNVTFRCDPISEHNRLYWYRQTLGQGPEFLTYFQNEAQLEKSRLLSDRFSAERPKGSFSTLEIQRTEQGDSAMYLCASSLLAGDWETQYFGPGTRLLVL.

The rearrangement uses TRBV15 and TRBJ1-3; tentative D call: TRBD1 (5 bases). The CDR3 is 13 residues long. Germline V CDR1 and CDR2: LNHNV, YYDKDF (reference sequence). With 8 bases removed from V and 4 bases from J, the gap between germline ends came to 12 bases. The CDR3 DNA follows: TGTGCCACCTCCACAGGTAGAGGAAACACCATATATTTT. Translated: CATSTGRGNTIYF.

This clone was seen only once. The chain couples TRBV5-4 to TRBJ1-2; 7 bases match TRBD1. The V gene's germline CDR1 is SGHNT and CDR2 YYREEE (reference sequence). V lost 4 bases, J lost 6 bases, and 15 bases stayed unmatched. This CDR3 region has 16 residues. Written as DNA, the CDR3 is TGTGCCAGCAGCCCCCTCCTTGGGGGGACAGAAGATGGCTACACCTTC. Amino acids: CASSPLLGGTEDGYTF.

The chain uses TRBV30 and TRBJ1-5, with D tentatively TRBD1 (5 bases). The CDR3 consists of 14 residues. The ends were cut back, 1 base at V and 5 bases at J, with 12 bases in the middle. Per the germline V gene, CDR1 is GTSNPN and CDR2 is SVGIG (reference sequence). CDR3 sequence reads: CAWSGSGWDQPQHF. CDR3 DNA sequence: TGTGCCTGGAGTGGGTCAGGGTGGGATCAGCCCCAGCATTTT.

V gene TRBV9 combines with J gene TRBJ2-2; D might be TRBD2 (6 bases). Germline loops: CDR1 SGDLS, CDR2 YYNGEE. V lost 4 bases and J 6 bases, leaving 13 bases between the germline ends. The CDR3 is made up of 14 amino acids. The CDR3: CASSQAGGPGELFF. CDR3 bases: TGTGCCAGCAGCCAAGCGGGTGGTCCCGGGGAGCTGTTTTTT.

V and J are TRBV12-3 or TRBV12-4 and TRBJ2-7; perhaps TRBD1 as D (5 bases). This CDR3 has 13 residues. With 3 bases removed from V and 3 bases from J, the gap between germline ends came to 9 bases. The CDR3 loop is CASSFGRGYEQYF. The DNA for the CDR3 is TGTGCCAGCAGTTTTGGAAGGGGCTACGAGCAGTACTTC.

The genes are TRBV7-6 and TRBJ2-3, with 7 positions matching TRBD2. The ends lost 1 base at V and 2 bases at J; junction bases unmatched: 6. Germline assignment: CDR1 SGHVS and CDR2 FNYEAQ. The CDR3 runs to 16 residues. In nucleotides, the CDR3 is TGTGCCAGCAGCTTAGGACTAGCCCGGATCACAGATACGCAGTATTTT. Protein product: CASSLGLARITDTQYF. The full variable domain, its missing parts supplied by reference TRBV7-6 and TRBJ2-3, is GAGVSQSPRYKVTKRGQDVALRCDPISGHVSLYWYRQALGQGPEFLTYFNYEAQQDKSGLPNDRFSAERPEGSISTLTIQRTEQRDSAMYRCASSLGLARITDTQYFGPGTRLTVL.

V gene TRBV7-2 combines with J gene TRBJ2-7; D is possibly TRBD1 (7 bases). The CDR3 is 14 residues long. Trimming removed 6 bases at V and 2 bases at J, with 14 bases between. In germline, CDR1 is SGHTA, CDR2 FQGNSA. CDR3 DNA sequence: TGTGCCAGCAGACCAGGGGGGCCCCCCTACGAGCAGTACTTC. Its translation is CASRPGGPPYEQYF.

This chain uses TRBV5-1 with TRBJ2-7, with TRBD1 identical over 8 bases. The germline gives CDR1 SGHRS, CDR2 YFSETQ. CDR3 size: 16 residues. The V segment lost 3 bases and the J segment 2 bases; nucleotides outside the gene matches: 10. The CDR3 sequence is CASSSKTGTGTYEQYF. In DNA form, the CDR3 reads TGCGCCAGCAGCTCTAAGACCGGGACAGGAACCTACGAGCAGTACTTC.

This chain links TRBV11-2 with TRBJ2-3; TRBD2 matches 7 bases. Germline CDR1 reads SGHAT; CDR2 reads FQNNGV. CDR3 length: 15 amino acids. Losses at the gene ends were 6 bases for V and 3 bases for J; bases not matched to a gene: 9. The CDR3 DNA reads as TGTGCCAGCAGTCGAAACAGCGGGGAAACAGATACGCAGTATTTT. It codes for CASSRNSGETDTQYF.